These T cell receptor beta chains were read from a single sample in a study of Graves' ophthalmopathy and Graves' hyperthyroidism. One entry per CDR3 protein results from TCRdb running MiXCR on the multiplex PCR reads. Of 400,000 to 500,000 distinct CDR3 sequences in the sample, roughly 21% were seen once. Material: peripheral blood. These receptors all stem from a young woman with stable Graves' hyperthyroidism. Both conserved end residues are part of each CDR3. D genes are given only for firm matches. Clone sizes are given selectively: once, few, many, or a class where the clone is expanded.

v_call,d_call,clone_size,j_call,cdr3_aa,cdr3_nt
TRBV6-1,TRBD1,NA,TRBJ1-3,CASSEEGGISGNTIYF,TGTGCCAGCAGTGAAGAAGGGGGCATCTCTGGAAACACCATATATTTT
TRBV20-1,TRBD2,many,TRBJ2-3,CSAYRGRALTDTQYF,TGCAGTGCTTACCGCGGGAGGGCCCTTACAGATACGCAGTATTTT
TRBV6-2/TRBV6-3,NA,many,TRBJ2-7,CASSYGAGQSYEQYF,TGTGCCAGCAGTTACGGGGCAGGACAATCCTACGAGCAGTACTTC
TRBV10-3,NA,few,TRBJ2-5,CAISDRTGYGTQYF,TGTGCCATCAGTGACCGTACAGGGTATGGGACCCAGTACTTC
TRBV7-2,NA,many,TRBJ2-2,CASSLGSDTGELFF,TGTGCCAGCAGCTTAGGCAGTGACACCGGGGAGCTGTTTTTT
TRBV9,TRBD2,NA,TRBJ2-2,CASSVGFRTSSGGELFF,TGTGCCAGCAGCGTAGGATTTAGGACTAGCAGTGGCGGGGAGCTGTTTTTT
TRBV9,NA,many,TRBJ2-2,CASNHGELFF,TGTGCCAGCAATCACGGGGAGCTGTTTTTT
TRBV19,NA,many,TRBJ1-6,CASTAERGRNSPPHF,TGTGCCAGTACCGCCGAGAGGGGGAGGAATTCACCCCCCCACTTT
TRBV7-9,NA,many,TRBJ2-7,CASSFGGSDYGEQYF,TGTGCCAGCAGCTTCGGAGGTTCGGACTACGGCGAGCAGTACTTC
TRBV6-5,NA,few,TRBJ2-7,CASSSDLVGEQYF,TGTGCCAGCAGTTCGGACCTCGTGGGGGAGCAGTACTTC
TRBV7-2,TRBD1,many,TRBJ2-7,CASSPSGTAYEQYF,TGTGCCAGCAGCCCTTCAGGGACAGCCTACGAGCAGTACTTC
TRBV11-2,TRBD2,many,TRBJ2-3,CASSSTSGRADTQYF,TGTGCCAGCAGCTCTACTAGCGGGAGGGCCGATACGCAGTATTTT
TRBV12-3/TRBV12-4,NA,few,TRBJ1-1,CASSQGVPRREAFF,TGTGCCAGCAGCCAAGGGGTGCCGCGGCGAGAAGCTTTCTTT
TRBV2,NA,many,TRBJ1-2,CATRGRVFDGYTF,TGTGCCACTCGCGGCAGGGTCTTTGATGGCTACACCTTC
TRBV6-2/TRBV6-3,TRBD2,NA,TRBJ2-3,CASSYPGTSGLITDTQYF,TGTGCCAGCAGTTACCCCGGGACTAGCGGCCTCATTACAGATACGCAGTATTTT
TRBV6-2/TRBV6-3,TRBD1,NA,TRBJ1-2,CASRDGQGVYGYTF,TGTGCCAGCAGGGACGGACAGGGTGTCTATGGCTACACCTTC
TRBV12-3/TRBV12-4,NA,many,TRBJ1-6,CASSLDLHNSPLHF,TGTGCCAGCAGTTTGGATCTCCATAATTCACCCCTCCACTTT
TRBV6-1,NA,NA,TRBJ1-5,CASRRRDTQNQPQHF,TGTGCCAGCAGACGCCGGGACACACAAAATCAGCCCCAGCATTTT
TRBV24-1,TRBD1,many,TRBJ1-5,CATSEGGTGGHQPQHF,TGTGCCACCAGTGAGGGAGGGACAGGGGGCCATCAGCCCCAGCATTTT